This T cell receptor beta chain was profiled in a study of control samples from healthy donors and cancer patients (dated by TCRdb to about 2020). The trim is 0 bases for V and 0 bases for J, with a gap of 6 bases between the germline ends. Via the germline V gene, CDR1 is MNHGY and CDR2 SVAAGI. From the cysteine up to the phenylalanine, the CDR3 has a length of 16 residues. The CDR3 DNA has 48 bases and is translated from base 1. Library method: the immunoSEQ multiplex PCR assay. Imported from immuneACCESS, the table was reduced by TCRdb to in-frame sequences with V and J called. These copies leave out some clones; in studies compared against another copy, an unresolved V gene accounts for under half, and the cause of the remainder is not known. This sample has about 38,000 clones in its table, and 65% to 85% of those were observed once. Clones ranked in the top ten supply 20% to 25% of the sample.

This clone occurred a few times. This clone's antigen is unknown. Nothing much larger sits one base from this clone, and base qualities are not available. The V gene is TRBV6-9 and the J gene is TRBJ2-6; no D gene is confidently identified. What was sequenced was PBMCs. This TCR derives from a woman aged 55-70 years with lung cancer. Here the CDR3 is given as CASSYSKSSGANVLTF. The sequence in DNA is TGTGCCAGCAGTTATTCTAAATCCTCTGGGGCCAACGTCCTGACTTTC.